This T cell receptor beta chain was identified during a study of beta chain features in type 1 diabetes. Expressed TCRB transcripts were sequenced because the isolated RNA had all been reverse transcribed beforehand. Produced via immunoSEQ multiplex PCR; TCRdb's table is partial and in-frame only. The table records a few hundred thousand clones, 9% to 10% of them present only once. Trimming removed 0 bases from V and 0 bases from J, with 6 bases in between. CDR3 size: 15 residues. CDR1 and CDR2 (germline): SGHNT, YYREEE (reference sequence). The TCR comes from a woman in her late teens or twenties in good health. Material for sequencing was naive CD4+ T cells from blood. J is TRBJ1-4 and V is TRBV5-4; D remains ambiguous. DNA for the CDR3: TGTGCCAGCAGCTTGGGAGGAGCAACTAATGAAAAACTGTTTTTT. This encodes CASSLGGATNEKLFF.